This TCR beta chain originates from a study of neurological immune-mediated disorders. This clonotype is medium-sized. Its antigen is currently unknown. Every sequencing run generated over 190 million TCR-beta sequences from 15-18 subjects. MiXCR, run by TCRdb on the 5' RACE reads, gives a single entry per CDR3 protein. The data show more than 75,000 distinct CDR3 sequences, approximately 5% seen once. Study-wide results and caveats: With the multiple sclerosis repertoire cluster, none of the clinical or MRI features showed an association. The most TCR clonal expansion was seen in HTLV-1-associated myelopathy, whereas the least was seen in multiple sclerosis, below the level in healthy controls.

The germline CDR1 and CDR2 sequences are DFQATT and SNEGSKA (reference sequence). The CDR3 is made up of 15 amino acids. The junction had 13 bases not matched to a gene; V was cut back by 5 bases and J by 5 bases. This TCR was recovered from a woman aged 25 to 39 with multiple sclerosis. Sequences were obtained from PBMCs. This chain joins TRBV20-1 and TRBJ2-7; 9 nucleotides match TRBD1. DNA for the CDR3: TGCAGTGCTCCTCGGTTTGGACAGGGGAGCGACGAGCAGTACTTC. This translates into CSAPRFGQGSDEQYF.